This paragraph reports one T cell receptor (beta chain). The antigen is not known. Germline V gene lookup returns CDR1 WNHNN and CDR2 SYGVQD (reference sequence). J gave up 1 base and V 8 bases, and 3 bases lay outside the gene matches. The CDR3 runs 13 residues. This specimen belongs to a study of cytomegalovirus exposure and HLA in healthy donors. Overall study: An analysis done earlier identified around 100 million unique TCR beta sequences from 200 million or so T cells.

This PCR relied on a set of 60 Vbeta primers and 13 Jbeta primers. Libraries were prepared by immunoSEQ multiplex PCR; TCRdb keeps only in-frame clonotypes and omits some of them. In the table there are about 120,000 clones, roughly 87% of which are singletons. Study-level findings and limits: When a later analysis was performed, an Asian-associated ancestry cluster reportedly had fewer N-insertions than the roughly 630-donor mean.

The source material was PBMCs. The TCR comes from a woman under 30 in good health and CMV-seronegative. The J gene is TRBJ1-1, the V gene TRBV10-1, with 8 bases matching TRBD1. This CDR3 reads CASAGQGNTEAFF. In DNA form, the CDR3 reads TGCGCCAGCGCCGGACAGGGGAACACTGAAGCTTTCTTT.